One and the same sample provided the 20 T cell receptor beta chains below, sequenced in a study of blood T cells in healthy people across ages (dated by TCRdb to 2015 to 2017). The receptor library was made with 5' RACE. TCRdb records Illumina HiSeq 2500 as the sequencer. A second PCR of about 6 to 12 cycles was run with a J-beta primer mix and a sample-barcoded 5' primer. TCRdb reprocessing: public reads trimmed at Q25 with fastp, clones called with MiXCR, in-frame beta chains kept. Rows are unified per CDR3 protein, each entry keeping the most common DNA and genes. The sample profile shows approximately 730,000 distinct CDR3 sequences; 50% to 65% of them were found once. In total, the top ten clones hold approximately 40% of the sample. What was sequenced was blood. The receptors derive from an elderly man in good health.

This clonotype turned up a few times. V usage is TRBV7-3 and J usage is TRBJ2-1; D remains ambiguous. Looked up from germline, CDR1 is SGHTA and CDR2 is FQGTGA. The V and J ends lost 3 bases and 5 bases respectively, with 14 bases between them. This CDR3 contains 15 residues. CDR3 bases: TGTGCCAGCAGCTTGGGGTCTCAGAGGAACAATGAGCAGTTCTTC. Residues: CASSLGSQRNNEQFF.

The chain has TRBV12-5 and TRBJ2-1; either TRBD1 or TRBD2 may supply D (5 bases each). The V end was cut by 10 bases, the J end by 8 bases, with 18 bases between. The CDR3 is 13 amino acids. Germline CDR1 reads LGHNT; CDR2 reads FRNRAP. This CDR3 reads CATLHGTPDEQFF. The CDR3 DNA follows: TGTGCTACCCTTCATGGGACCCCCGATGAGCAGTTCTTC.

The chain combines TRBV7-2 with TRBJ1-6; 7 nucleotides agree with TRBD1. Germline trimming cut 6 bases from V and 9 bases from J; bases unmatched to any gene: 8. The CDR3 contains 14 residues. Germline lookup yields CDR1 SGHTA and CDR2 FQGNSA. The DNA for the CDR3 is TGTGCCAGCAGGCCGACAGGGAGACGTTCACCCCTCCACTTT. This encodes CASRPTGRRSPLHF.

The rearrangement joins TRBV5-6 to TRBJ2-1; 10 bases are shared with TRBD2. The CDR3 sequence is 16 residues long. Germline CDR1 is SGHDT and CDR2 is YYEEEE. Trimming cost V 4 bases and J 2 bases; bases outside gene matches: 6. The CDR3 DNA follows: TGTGCCAGCAGCACCGAGAGCGGGAGGGCCTACAATGAGCAGTTCTTC. Amino acid sequence: CASSTESGRAYNEQFF.

This clonotype was observed a few times. The chain couples TRBV29-1 to TRBJ2-1; 10 bases fit TRBD2. The germline V gene encodes CDR1 SQVTM and CDR2 ANQGSEA. The CDR3 runs 14 residues. V shed 7 bases and J 5 bases; nucleotides not matched to a gene: 8. The CDR3 DNA reads as TGCAGCGCCATCCTAGCGGGAGTTCACAATGAGCAGTTCTTC. This gives the protein CSAILAGVHNEQFF.

The J gene is TRBJ2-4, the V gene TRBV12-3 or TRBV12-4, with 9 nucleotides matching TRBD2. TRBJ2-7 matches the DNA end more closely, so the J call is doubtful. CDR3 length: 14 residues. CDR3 in DNA: TGTGCCAGCAGTGTTAGCGGGAGTACAAACGAGCAGTACTTC. This translates into CASSVSGSTNEQYF.

This clonotype was recorded a few times. The chain links TRBV5-1 to TRBJ2-5, with TRBD1 matching over 10 bases. The J call may be in error: the DNA end matches TRBJ2-7 better. Germline assignment: CDR1 SGHRS and CDR2 YFSETQ. This CDR3 region has 16 residues. This chain's CDR3 is CASSPTPGQGTNEQYF. The CDR3 DNA sequence: TGCGCCAGCAGCCCCACGCCGGGACAGGGGACCAACGAGCAGTACTTC.

This clonotype was observed a handful of times. The chain carries TRBV11-2 and TRBJ2-7; unclear D gene. The ends were cut back, 2 bases at V and 6 bases at J, with 5 bases in the middle. The germline V gene has CDR1 SGHAT and CDR2 FQNNGV. The CDR3 is 11 amino acids. The CDR3 DNA reads TGTGCCAGCAGCTTACATCCCGAGCAGTACTTC. Protein: CASSLHPEQYF.

The J gene is TRBJ2-1, the V gene TRBV3-1; D gene ambiguous. CDR1 LGHDT and CDR2 YNNKEL come from the germline V gene (reference sequence). CDR3 length: 15 amino acids. Trimming removed 2 bases from V and 0 bases from J, with 8 bases in between. The CDR3 DNA follows: TGTGCCAGCAGCCAACTCCTAAGCTCCTACAATGAGCAGTTCTTC. Protein: CASSQLLSSYNEQFF.

This rearrangement joins TRBV27 to TRBJ2-7; the match to TRBD1 covers 7 bases. Germline assignment: CDR1 MNHEY and CDR2 SMNVEV (reference sequence). With V trimmed by 5 bases and J by 2 bases, 9 bases remained unmatched. The CDR3 covers 15 residues. The chain's CDR3 is CASSPGLGTAYEQYF. The CDR3, as DNA: TGTGCCAGCAGTCCCGGACTCGGGACAGCCTACGAGCAGTACTTC.

This sequence joins TRBV29-1 and TRBJ2-4; 10 nucleotides align to TRBD2. The J call may be wrong; the DNA end is better matched by TRBJ2-5. The CDR3 covers 13 residues. CDR1 is SQVTM, CDR2 ANQGSEA, per germline. CDR3 bases: TGCAGCGCGAACCTAGCGGGGGCGGAGACCCAGTACTTC. Protein: CSANLAGAETQYF.

The V call is TRBV28, the J call TRBJ2-3, with no clear D. V was shortened by 2 bases and J by 5 bases, with 11 bases between the two germline ends. The length of the CDR3 is 14 residues. Germline V gene sequence: CDR1 MDHEN, CDR2 SYDVKM. In nucleotides, the CDR3 is TGTGCCAGCAGTTTAGATTTGACGGGAGATACGCAGTATTTT. As protein: CASSLDLTGDTQYF.

Comment on this clonotype: At one end the junction does not follow the germline gene, possibly because of a read error. The chain links TRBV6-1 to TRBJ2-5; D not certain. This CDR3 is built from 15 residues. In germline, CDR1 is MNHNS, CDR2 SASEGT. CDR3 DNA sequence: TGTGCCAGCAGAGGAAGCGTCCTTGGGCAAGAGGCCCAGTACTTC. Amino acids: CASRGSVLGQEAQYF.

The gene calls are TRBV18 and TRBJ2-3; D ambiguous. Per the germline V gene, CDR1 is KGHSH and CDR2 is LQKENI. V was shortened by 2 bases and J by 6 bases, with 6 bases between the two germline ends. The CDR3 totals 12 residues. CDR3 in DNA: TGTGCCAGCTCACCAGCGAAGGATACGCAGTATTTT. As protein: CASSPAKDTQYF. Full variable domain (rest looked up from reference TRBV18 and TRBJ2-3): NAGVMQNPRHLVRRRGQEARLRCSPMKGHSHVYWYRQLPEEGLKFMVYLQKENIIDESGMPKERFSAEFPKEGPSILRIQQVVRGDSAAYFCASSPAKDTQYFGPGTRLTVL.

The chain couples TRBV24-1 to TRBJ1-2; D unresolved. Germline V gene sequence: CDR1 KGHDR, CDR2 SFDVKD. The CDR3 extends over 13 amino acids. The ends were cut back, 2 bases at V and 8 bases at J, with 11 bases in the middle. CDR3 loop: CATSDSYLGGYTF. The DNA of the CDR3 is TGTGCCACCAGTGATTCCTACCTTGGCGGCTACACCTTC.

This clonotype was picked up a small number of times. J is TRBJ2-7 and V is TRBV27; possible D gene TRBD1, 5 bases. The CDR3 loop spans 15 amino acids. V was cut by 2 bases and J by 3 bases, with 14 bases left in between. The germline gives CDR1 MNHEY, CDR2 SMNVEV (reference sequence). The CDR3 here is CASSLEVGQVYEQYF. CDR3 bases: TGTGCCAGCAGTTTAGAAGTGGGGCAGGTCTACGAGCAGTACTTC.

The chain joins TRBV24-1 to TRBJ2-7; 7 bases align to TRBD1. The V gene end was trimmed by 4 bases and the J gene end by 1 base; junction bases not matched to a gene: 3. The CDR3 spans 14 residues. Germline V gene lookup returns CDR1 KGHDR and CDR2 SFDVKD. The CDR3, as DNA: TGTGCCACCAGTGACCCGGGACAGTCCTACGAGCAGTACTTC. Residues: CATSDPGQSYEQYF.

The V call is TRBV5-4, the J call TRBJ2-7; D ambiguous. Trimming took 0 bases from V and 5 from J, leaving 9 bases between them. In germline, CDR1 is SGHNT, CDR2 YYREEE (reference sequence). This CDR3 contains 13 residues. CDR3 in DNA: TGTGCCAGCAGCTTGGGGACCACGAACGAGCAGTACTTC. Translated: CASSLGTTNEQYF. The whole variable domain, filled in from reference TRBV5-4 and TRBJ2-7, reads ETGVTQSPTHLIKTRGQQVTLRCSSQSGHNTVSWYQQALGQGPQFIFQYYREEENGRGNFPPRFSGLQFPNYSSELNVNALELDDSALYLCASSLGTTNEQYFGPGTRLTVT.

The table lists this clonotype with a few counts. The V gene is TRBV20-1, the J gene TRBJ2-7; 12 nucleotides match TRBD1. Germline loops: CDR1 DFQATT, CDR2 SNEGSKA (reference sequence). V was clipped by 3 bases and J by 7 bases; unmatched bases: 13. This CDR3 spans 16 amino acids. The CDR3 protein is CSASGGLGQGADEQYF. In nucleotides, the CDR3 is TGCAGTGCTAGTGGAGGGCTGGGACAGGGGGCGGATGAGCAGTACTTC.

V usage is TRBV25-1 and J usage is TRBJ1-5; 7 nucleotides align to TRBD1. Per germline, CDR1 MGHDK and CDR2 SYGVNS. The V gene end was trimmed by 4 bases and the J gene end by 2 bases; junction bases not matched to a gene: 8. This CDR3 spans 16 amino acids. The CDR3, as DNA: TGTGCCAGCAGTGCTACAGGGGAAGTCGGCAATCAGCCCCAGCATTTT. This sequence encodes CASSATGEVGNQPQHF.